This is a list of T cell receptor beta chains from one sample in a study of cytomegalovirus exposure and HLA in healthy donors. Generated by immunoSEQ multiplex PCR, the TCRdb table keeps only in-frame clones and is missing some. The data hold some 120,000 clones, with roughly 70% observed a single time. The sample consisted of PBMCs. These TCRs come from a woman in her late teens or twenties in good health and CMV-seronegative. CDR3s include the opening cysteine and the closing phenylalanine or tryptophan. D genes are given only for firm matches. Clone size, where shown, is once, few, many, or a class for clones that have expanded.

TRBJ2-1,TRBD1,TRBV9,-,CASTGDSSYNEQFF,TGTGCCAGCACCGGGGACAGCTCCTACAATGAGCAGTTCTTC
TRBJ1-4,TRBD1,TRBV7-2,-,CASSFTPGGNEKLFF,TGTGCCAGCAGCTTCACGCCAGGGGGCAATGAAAAACTGTTTTTT
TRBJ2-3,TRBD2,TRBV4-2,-,CASSQPLAGGPDTQYF,TGTGCCAGCAGCCAACCCCTAGCGGGGGGGCCGGATACGCAGTATTTT
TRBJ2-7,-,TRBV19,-,CATRGAYYEQYF,TGTGCCACTCGTGGGGCCTACTACGAGCAGTACTTC
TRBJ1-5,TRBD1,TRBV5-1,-,CASSPGTGSWQPQHF,TGCGCCAGCAGTCCCGGGACAGGGAGCTGGCAGCCCCAGCATTTT
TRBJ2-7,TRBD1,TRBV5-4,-,CASSLSTGDEQYF,TGTGCCAGCAGCTTATCAACAGGGGACGAGCAGTACTTC
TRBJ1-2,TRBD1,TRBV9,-,CASSAPGDRLADTF,TGTGCCAGCAGCGCCCCGGGGGACAGACTTGCCGATACCTTC
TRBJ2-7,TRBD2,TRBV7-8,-,CASSSRLAGEPSYEQYF,TGTGCCAGCAGCTCCCGACTAGCGGGGGAACCCTCCTACGAGCAGTACTTC
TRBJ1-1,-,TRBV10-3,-,CAISGAGDEAFF,TGTGCCATCAGTGGGGCAGGGGACGAAGCTTTCTTT
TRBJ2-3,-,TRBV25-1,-,CASSDVLRARGNTDTQYF,TGTGCCAGCAGTGATGTGCTTCGGGCAAGGGGAAACACAGATACGCAGTATTTT
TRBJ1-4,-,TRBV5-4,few,CASSLIGGEKLFF,TGTGCCAGCAGCTTGATCGGTGGTGAAAAACTGTTTTTT
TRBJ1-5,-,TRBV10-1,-,CASIPLDGGHSNQPQHF,TGCGCCAGCATCCCATTAGACGGAGGCCACAGCAATCAGCCCCAGCATTTT
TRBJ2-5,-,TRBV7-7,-,CASSLMTHQETQYF,TGTGCTAGCAGCTTAATGACACACCAGGAGACCCAGTACTTC
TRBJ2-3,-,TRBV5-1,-,CASSITGLPHSLDTQYF,TGCGCCAGCAGCATAACGGGACTTCCGCACAGTTTAGATACGCAGTATTTT
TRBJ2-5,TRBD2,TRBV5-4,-,CASSWGMASGLQETQYF,TGTGCCAGCAGCTGGGGGATGGCTAGCGGGCTTCAAGAGACCCAGTACTTC
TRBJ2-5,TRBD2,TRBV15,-,CATSTPRGGQETQYF,TGTGCCACCAGCACCCCTCGGGGGGGCCAAGAGACCCAGTACTTC
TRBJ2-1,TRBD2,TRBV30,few,CAWSVRSSGGAFF,TGTGCCTGGAGTGTACGTAGTAGCGGGGGAGCATTCTTC
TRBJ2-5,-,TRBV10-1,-,CASPSGDVGQETQYF,TGCGCCAGTCCGTCGGGGGATGTTGGCCAAGAGACCCAGTACTTC
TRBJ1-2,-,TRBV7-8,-,CASSLADTALNYGYTF,TGTGCCAGCAGCTTGGCGGACACCGCCTTAAACTATGGCTACACCTTC
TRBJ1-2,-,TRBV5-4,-,CASGTPDYGYTF,TGTGCCAGCGGGACACCTGACTATGGCTACACCTTC
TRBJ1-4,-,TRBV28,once,CASSPSTGHSFNEKLFF,TGTGCCAGCAGTCCCTCGACAGGTCACAGCTTTAATGAAAAACTGTTTTTT
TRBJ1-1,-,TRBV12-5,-,CASGLDMNTEAFF,TGTGCTAGTGGTTTGGATATGAACACTGAAGCTTTCTTT
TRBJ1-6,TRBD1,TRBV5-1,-,CASSLEAGGSSPLHF,TGCGCCAGCAGCTTGGAGGCAGGGGGCTCTTCACCCCTCCACTTT
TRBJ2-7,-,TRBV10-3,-,CAISESRVNSYEQYF,TGTGCCATCAGTGAGTCGAGGGTGAACTCCTACGAGCAGTACTTC
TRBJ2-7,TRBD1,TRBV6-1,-,CASSDRRDRAGEQYF,TGTGCCAGCAGTGATCGCCGGGACAGGGCTGGCGAGCAGTACTTC
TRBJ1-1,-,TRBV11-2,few,CASSLAGGLNTEAFF,TGTGCCAGCAGCTTAGCGGGGGGTTTGAACACTGAAGCTTTCTTT
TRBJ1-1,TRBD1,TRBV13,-,CASRLGDRRNTEAFF,TGTGCCAGCAGACTTGGGGACAGGCGGAACACTGAAGCTTTCTTT
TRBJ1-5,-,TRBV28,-,CASTSREDSNQPQHF,TGTGCCAGCACCTCCAGAGAGGATAGCAATCAGCCCCAGCATTTT
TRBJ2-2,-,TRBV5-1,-,CASSLNVLGGGELFF,TGCGCCAGCAGCTTGAACGTACTCGGGGGCGGGGAGCTGTTTTTT
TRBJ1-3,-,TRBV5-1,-,CASSFDIKDSAGNTIYF,TGCGCCAGCAGCTTTGATATAAAGGACAGCGCCGGAAACACCATATATTTT
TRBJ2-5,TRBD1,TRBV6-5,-,CASRQGQRYQETQYF,TGTGCCAGCAGACAGGGACAGAGGTACCAAGAGACCCAGTACTTC
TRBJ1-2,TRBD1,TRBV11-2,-,CASSAGQGYGYTF,TGTGCCAGCAGCGCGGGACAGGGCTATGGCTACACCTTC
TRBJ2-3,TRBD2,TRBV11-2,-,CASSLAGGVDTQYF,TGTGCCAGCAGCTTAGCGGGGGGGGTAGATACGCAGTATTTT
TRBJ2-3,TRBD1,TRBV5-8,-,CASSLVTGGWDTQYF,TGTGCCAGCAGCTTGGTAACAGGGGGTTGGGATACGCAGTATTTT
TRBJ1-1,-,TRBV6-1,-,CASRTDGTEAFF,TGTGCCAGCCGGACAGATGGGACTGAAGCTTTCTTT
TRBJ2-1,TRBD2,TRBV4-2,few,CASSHDMIAGGLVEQFF,TGTGCCAGCAGCCACGACATGATAGCGGGGGGGCTGGTTGAGCAGTTCTTC
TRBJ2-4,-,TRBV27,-,CASSLYAATENIQYF,TGTGCCAGCAGTTTATATGCAGCGACGGAAAACATTCAGTACTTC
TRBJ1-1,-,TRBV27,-,CASSLGDTNTEAFF,TGTGCCAGCAGTTTGGGGGACACCAACACTGAAGCTTTCTTT
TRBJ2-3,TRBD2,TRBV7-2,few,CASSPGLAVITDTQYF,TGTGCCAGCAGCCCGGGACTAGCGGTGATCACAGATACGCAGTATTTT
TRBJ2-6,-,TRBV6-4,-,CASSPKSGANVLTF,TGTGCCAGCAGCCCCAAATCCGGGGCCAACGTCCTGACTTTC
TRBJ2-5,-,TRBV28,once,CASSTSGFHQETQYF,TGTGCCAGCAGTACAAGCGGATTCCACCAAGAGACCCAGTACTTC